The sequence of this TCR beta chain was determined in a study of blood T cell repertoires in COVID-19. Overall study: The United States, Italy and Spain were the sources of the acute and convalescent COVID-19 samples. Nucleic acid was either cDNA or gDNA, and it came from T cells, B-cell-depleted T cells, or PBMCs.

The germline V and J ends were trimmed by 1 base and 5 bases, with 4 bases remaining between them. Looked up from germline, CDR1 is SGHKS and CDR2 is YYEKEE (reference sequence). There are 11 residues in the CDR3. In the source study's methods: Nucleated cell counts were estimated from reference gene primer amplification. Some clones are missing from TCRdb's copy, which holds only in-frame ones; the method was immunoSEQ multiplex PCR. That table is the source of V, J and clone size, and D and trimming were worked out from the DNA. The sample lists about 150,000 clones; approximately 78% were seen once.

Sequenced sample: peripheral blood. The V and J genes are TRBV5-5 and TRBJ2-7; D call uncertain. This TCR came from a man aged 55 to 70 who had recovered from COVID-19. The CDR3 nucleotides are TGTGCCAGCAGCTTGCGCGACGAGCAGTACTTC. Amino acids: CASSLRDEQYF.